This T cell receptor (beta chain) was retrieved from a study of OX40 agonist ivuxolimab in advanced cancers. Notes on the study in general: Among the least clonally expanded were partial responders at 0.1-3.0 mg/kg. Within 6 weeks, CD4+ and CD8+ blood T cells expanded clonally at 0.1 to 3.0 mg/kg.

For this clone: What it recognizes is unknown.

The table came from immunoSEQ multiplex PCR; TCRdb's copy has only in-frame clones and leaves some out. This table holds more than 70,000 clones, around 89% found once. Germline lookup yields CDR1 SGHVS and CDR2 FNYEAQ. CDR3 length: 15 residues. Trimming cost V 4 bases and J 3 bases; bases outside gene matches: 7. V is TRBV7-6 and J is TRBJ2-7; TRBD1 matches at 9 bases. This sequence originates from an adult with an advanced solid tumor such as melanoma, head and neck, liver or kidney cancer. The sample in question was CD4+ or CD8+ T cells sorted from blood, obtained in a trial of the OX40 agonist ivuxolimab. CDR3 bases: TGTGCCAGCAGCTCCCCAGACAGGGGGTTCTACGAGCAGTACTTC. Its protein product is CASSSPDRGFYEQYF.